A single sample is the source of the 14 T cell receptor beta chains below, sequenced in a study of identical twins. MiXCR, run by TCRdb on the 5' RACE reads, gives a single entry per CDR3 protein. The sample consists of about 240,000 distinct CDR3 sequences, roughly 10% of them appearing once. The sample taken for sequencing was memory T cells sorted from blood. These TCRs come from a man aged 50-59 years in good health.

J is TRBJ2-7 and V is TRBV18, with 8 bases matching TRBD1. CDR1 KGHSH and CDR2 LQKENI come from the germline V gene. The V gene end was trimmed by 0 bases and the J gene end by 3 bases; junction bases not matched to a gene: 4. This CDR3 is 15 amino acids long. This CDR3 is CASSPPTGGNYEQYF. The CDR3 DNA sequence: TGTGCCAGCTCACCACCTACAGGGGGTAACTACGAGCAGTACTTC.

CDR3 protein: CAISGLGQDGEQYF. CDR3 sequence (DNA): TGTGCCATCAGTGGATTGGGACAGGACGGCGAGCAGTACTTC. J is TRBJ2-7 and V is TRBV10-3, with TRBD1 identical over 8 bases. The CDR3 covers 14 residues. CDR1 and CDR2 (germline): ENHRY, SYGVKD. V dropped 4 bases and J dropped 6; count of bases not matched to a gene: 8.

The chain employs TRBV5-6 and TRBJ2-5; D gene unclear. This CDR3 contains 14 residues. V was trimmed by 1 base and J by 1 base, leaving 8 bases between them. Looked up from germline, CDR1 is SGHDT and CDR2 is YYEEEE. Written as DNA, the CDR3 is TGTGCCAGCAGCTTGAGGCAGACCCAAGAGACCCAGTACTTC. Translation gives CASSLRQTQETQYF.

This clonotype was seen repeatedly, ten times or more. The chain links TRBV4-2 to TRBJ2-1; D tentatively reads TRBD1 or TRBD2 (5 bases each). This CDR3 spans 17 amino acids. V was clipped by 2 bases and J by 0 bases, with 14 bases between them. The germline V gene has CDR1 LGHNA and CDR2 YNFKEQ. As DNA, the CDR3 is TGTGCCAGCAGCCAAACCGGGGCGTTTGGCTCCTACAATGAGCAGTTCTTC. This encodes CASSQTGAFGSYNEQFF.

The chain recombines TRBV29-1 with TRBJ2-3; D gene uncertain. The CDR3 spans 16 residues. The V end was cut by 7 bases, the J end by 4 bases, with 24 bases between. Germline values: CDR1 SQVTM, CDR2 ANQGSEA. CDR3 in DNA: TGCAGCGCCCAATATAGTACCCGGTCGATCGCAGATACGCAGTATTTT. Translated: CSAQYSTRSIADTQYF.

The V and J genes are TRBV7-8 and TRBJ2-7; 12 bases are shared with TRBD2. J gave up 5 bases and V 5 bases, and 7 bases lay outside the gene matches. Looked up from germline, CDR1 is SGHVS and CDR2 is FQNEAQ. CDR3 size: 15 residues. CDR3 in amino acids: CASSPGTSGSHEQYF. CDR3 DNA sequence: TGTGCCAGCAGCCCCGGGACTAGCGGGTCCCACGAGCAGTACTTC.

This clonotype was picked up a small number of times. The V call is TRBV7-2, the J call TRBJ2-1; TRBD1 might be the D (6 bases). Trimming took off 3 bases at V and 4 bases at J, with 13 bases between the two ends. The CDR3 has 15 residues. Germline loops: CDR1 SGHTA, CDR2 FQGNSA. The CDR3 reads CASSLFGGTYNEQFF. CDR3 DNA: TGTGCCAGCAGCTTGTTTGGGGGCACGTACAATGAGCAGTTCTTC.

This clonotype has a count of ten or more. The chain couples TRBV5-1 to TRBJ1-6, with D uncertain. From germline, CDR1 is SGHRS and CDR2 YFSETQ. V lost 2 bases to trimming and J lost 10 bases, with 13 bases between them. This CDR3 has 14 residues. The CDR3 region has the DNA TGCGCCAGCAGCTTAAGAGGGTTGAACTCACCCCTCCACTTT. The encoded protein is CASSLRGLNSPLHF.

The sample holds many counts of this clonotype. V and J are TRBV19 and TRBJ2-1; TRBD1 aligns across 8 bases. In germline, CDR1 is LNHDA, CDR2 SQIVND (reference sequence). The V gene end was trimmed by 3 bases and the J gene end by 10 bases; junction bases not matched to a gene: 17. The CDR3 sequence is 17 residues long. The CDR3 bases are TGTGCCAGTAGTATCCTAATGACAGGGGACGGTTCTGCGGAGCAGTTCTTC. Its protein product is CASSILMTGDGSAEQFF. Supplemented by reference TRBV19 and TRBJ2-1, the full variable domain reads DGGITQSPKYLFRKEGQNVTLSCEQNLNHDAMYWYRQDPGQGLRLIYYSQIVNDFQKGDIAEGYSVSREKKESFPLTVTSAQKNPTAFYLCASSILMTGDGSAEQFFGPGTRLTVL.

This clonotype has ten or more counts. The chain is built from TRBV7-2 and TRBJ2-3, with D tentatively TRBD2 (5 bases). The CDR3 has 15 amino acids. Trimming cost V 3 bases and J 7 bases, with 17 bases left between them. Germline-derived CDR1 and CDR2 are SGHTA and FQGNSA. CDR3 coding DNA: TGTGCCAGCAGCTTGGCGGAAGGCCCCGGGAATACGCAGTATTTT. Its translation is CASSLAEGPGNTQYF. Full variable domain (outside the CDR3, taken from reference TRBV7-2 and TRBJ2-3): GAGVSQSPSNKVTEKGKDVELRCDPISGHTALYWYRQSLGQGLEFLIYFQGNSAPDKSGLPSDRFSAERTGGSVSTLTIQRTQQEDSAVYLCASSLAEGPGNTQYFGPGTRLTVL.

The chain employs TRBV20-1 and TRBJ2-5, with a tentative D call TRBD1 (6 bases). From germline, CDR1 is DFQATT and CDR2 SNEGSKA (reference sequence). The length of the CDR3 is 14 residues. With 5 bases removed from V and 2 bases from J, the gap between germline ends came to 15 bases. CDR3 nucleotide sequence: TGCAGTGCTTCGGACAGTATTAATCAAGAGACCCAGTACTTC. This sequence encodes CSASDSINQETQYF.

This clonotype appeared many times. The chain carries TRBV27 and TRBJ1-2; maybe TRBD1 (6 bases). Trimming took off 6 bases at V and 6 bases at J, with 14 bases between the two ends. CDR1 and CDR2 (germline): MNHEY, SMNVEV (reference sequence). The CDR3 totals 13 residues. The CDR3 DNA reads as TGTGCCAGCAGCCGAGGGGGGGCGGATGGCTACACCTTC. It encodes CASSRGGADGYTF.

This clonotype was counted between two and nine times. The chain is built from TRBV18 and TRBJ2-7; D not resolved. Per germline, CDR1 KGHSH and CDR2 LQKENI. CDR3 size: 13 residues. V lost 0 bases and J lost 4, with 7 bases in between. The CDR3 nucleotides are TGTGCCAGCTCACCACCCCAGGAGTACGAGCAGTACTTC. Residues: CASSPPQEYEQYF.

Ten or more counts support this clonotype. CDR3 sequence: CSASQGSPGNTIYF. The CDR3 DNA sequence: TGCAGTGCTAGCCAGGGGAGCCCTGGAAACACCATATATTTT. This sequence joins TRBV20-1 and TRBJ1-3, with D perhaps TRBD1 (6 bases). CDR1 and CDR2 from the germline V gene are DFQATT and SNEGSKA (reference sequence). The CDR3 has 14 amino acids. V lost 3 bases, J lost 2 bases, and 11 bases lay in between.